One and the same sample provided the 24 T cell receptor beta chains below, sequenced in a study of post-analysis software for immune sequencing data. Study results and caveats: With TRBV5-6, TRBV5-1 and TRBV20-1 included, roughly five TRBV segments were more frequent in patients than in controls.

No antigen has been assigned to these receptors. Libraries were made from TCR beta cDNA, and they carried unique molecular identifiers. Each CDR3 protein gets one entry after TCRdb re-called the PCR reads with MiXCR. The table has hundreds of thousands of distinct CDR3 sequences, less than 35% seen once. Sequenced input: blood. All receptors derive from a girl aged 10 to 17 with multiple sclerosis.

The chain joins TRBV9 to TRBJ1-5; D call uncertain. The V gene's germline CDR1 is SGDLS and CDR2 YYNGEE. The CDR3 totals 13 residues. Trimming took off 4 bases at V and 5 bases at J, with 10 bases between the two ends. This CDR3 is CASSLSTDQPQHF. CDR3 DNA: TGTGCCAGCAGCCTCTCAACCGATCAGCCCCAGCATTTT.

This clonotype was seen only a few times. The rearrangement links TRBV29-1 to TRBJ2-1; no firm D call. V was trimmed by 3 bases and J by 8 bases, leaving 2 bases between them. This CDR3 has 9 residues. CDR1 is SQVTM, CDR2 ANQGSEA, per germline. The CDR3 sequence is CSVDHEQFF. The CDR3 nucleotides are TGCAGCGTTGATCATGAGCAGTTCTTC.

The chain uses TRBV29-1 and TRBJ1-2; 8 bases map to TRBD1. Looked up from germline, CDR1 is SQVTM and CDR2 is ANQGSEA. With 6 bases clipped from V and 6 bases from J, the junction kept 9 bases outside the gene matches. The CDR3 sequence is 13 residues long. The CDR3 DNA is TGCAGCGTCGCCGGACAGGGAAGGGATGGCTACACCTTC. It is translated as CSVAGQGRDGYTF.

V and J are TRBV21-1 and TRBJ2-1. TRBV21-1 is deemed a pseudogene. The CDR3 runs to 18 residues. Here the CDR3 reads CASSKTYFGQGFHNEQFF. DNA for the CDR3: TGTGCCAGCAGCAAGACTTACTTTGGACAGGGGTTCCACAATGAGCAGTTCTTC.

The chain couples TRBV5-1 to TRBJ2-4; 7 nucleotides align to TRBD1. This CDR3 is 19 amino acids long. V dropped 0 bases and J dropped 3; count of bases not matched to a gene: 15. Germline CDR1 is SGHRS and CDR2 is YFSETQ. CDR3 in amino acids: CASSLGPTSDRVVKNIQYF. CDR3 DNA: TGCGCCAGCAGCTTGGGGCCAACAAGCGACAGGGTAGTCAAAAACATTCAGTACTTC. Combining the CDR3 with reference TRBV5-1 and TRBJ2-4 gives the whole variable domain KAGVTQTPRYLIKTRGQQVTLSCSPISGHRSVSWYQQTPGQGLQFLFEYFSETQRNKGNFPGRFSGRQFSNSRSEMNVSTLELGDSALYLCASSLGPTSDRVVKNIQYFGAGTRLSVL.

This clonotype was seen only once. The chain recombines TRBV4-2 with TRBJ1-2; the D gene is possibly TRBD1 (5 bases). Trimming cost V 1 base and J 4 bases, with 16 bases left between them. CDR3 length: 16 residues. The germline CDR1 and CDR2 sequences are LGHNA and YNFKEQ. The CDR3 protein is CASSQGIGTETYGYTF. The CDR3 DNA reads TGTGCCAGCAGCCAAGGCATCGGGACGGAGACCTATGGCTACACCTTC.

The chain recombines TRBV29-1 with TRBJ1-1; 8 positions agree with TRBD1. V was clipped by 7 bases and J by 11 bases; unmatched bases: 21. The CDR3 runs 15 residues. Germline V gene data show CDR1 as SQVTM and CDR2 as ANQGSEA. In DNA, the CDR3 is TGCAGCGGTGGGAGCGGGCAGGGGGCGCGACTGGGTGCTTTCTTT. This encodes CSGGSGQGARLGAFF.

The rearrangement links TRBV9 to TRBJ1-1; D ambiguous. The V gene lost 4 bases and the J gene lost 1 base, with 11 bases spanning the gap. CDR1 SGDLS and CDR2 YYNGEE come from the germline V gene. This CDR3 is built from 14 residues. The CDR3 nucleotides read TGTGCCAGCAGCCCCGGACGGCCGAACACTGAAGCTTTCTTT. Amino acid sequence: CASSPGRPNTEAFF.

This clonotype was found many times. The chain links TRBV29-1 to TRBJ2-1; the D gene could be TRBD1 or TRBD2 (5 bases each). The ends were cut back, 1 base at V and 4 bases at J, with 8 bases in the middle. There are 13 residues in the CDR3. The germline V gene has CDR1 SQVTM and CDR2 ANQGSEA. CDR3 sequence: CSVEGGKYNEQFF. CDR3 DNA: TGCAGCGTTGAAGGGGGGAAGTACAATGAGCAGTTCTTC.

This clonotype was detected only a few times. The genes are TRBV10-3 and TRBJ2-5; D remains unclear. CDR3 length: 15 residues. The V gene's germline CDR1 is ENHRY and CDR2 SYGVKD. The V gene lost 1 base and the J gene lost 6 bases, with 15 bases spanning the gap. CDR3 in amino acids: CAISEFDGGVQTQYF. The DNA of the CDR3 is TGTGCCATCAGTGAGTTCGACGGCGGTGTGCAGACCCAGTACTTC.

V and J are TRBV15 and TRBJ1-5; 9 nucleotides match TRBD1. The CDR3 contains 16 residues. The V gene end was trimmed by 0 bases and the J gene end by 4 bases; junction bases not matched to a gene: 4. Germline-derived CDR1 and CDR2 are LNHNV and YYDKDF (reference sequence). CDR3 nucleotides: TGTGCCACCAGCAGAGATCCGACAGGGGGGAATCAGCCCCAGCATTTT. It encodes CATSRDPTGGNQPQHF. Drawing the rest from reference TRBV15 and TRBJ1-5, the complete variable domain is DAMVIQNPRYQVTQFGKPVTLSCSQTLNHNVMYWYQQKSSQAPKLLFHYYDKDFNNEADTPDNFQSRRPNTSFCFLDIRSPGLGDTAMYLCATSRDPTGGNQPQHFGDGTRLSIL.

This clonotype came up a few times. This chain links TRBV20-1 with TRBJ1-2; possible D gene TRBD1, 6 bases. The CDR3 length is 14 residues. Trimming stripped 0 bases from V and 2 bases from J, with 10 bases between. Germline loops: CDR1 DFQATT, CDR2 SNEGSKA (reference sequence). CDR3 bases: TGCAGTGCTAGAGACGGACAGACAAACTATGGCTACACCTTC. Its protein is CSARDGQTNYGYTF.

This sequence joins TRBV28 and TRBJ2-3; D may match TRBD1 or TRBD2 (5 bases each). The germline V gene has CDR1 MDHEN and CDR2 SYDVKM. The V end was cut by 9 bases, the J end by 5 bases, with 15 bases between. The CDR3 spans 13 residues. The CDR3 protein is CASGMTAEDTQYF. As DNA, the CDR3 is TGTGCCAGTGGGATGACAGCGGAAGATACGCAGTATTTT.

This clonotype was observed a handful of times. Germline and junction disagree at one end, which may indicate a read error. The chain links TRBV5-1 to TRBJ1-5, with TRBD1 identical over 7 bases. CDR3 length equals 18 residues. Germline V gene sequence: CDR1 SGHRS, CDR2 YFSETQ. The CDR3 nucleotides read TGCGCCAGCAGTTTGGCTAGCCGTGGGACAGCTTCGCGTCAGCCCCAGCATTTT. As protein: CASSLASRGTASRQPQHF.

This chain connects TRBV29-1 to TRBJ1-2, with D possibly matching TRBD1 (6 bases). The CDR3 consists of 11 residues. Germline CDR1 is SQVTM and CDR2 is ANQGSEA. V lost 6 bases and J lost 8, with 13 bases in between. Here the CDR3 reads CSVPAGGGYTF. DNA for the CDR3: TGCAGCGTCCCAGCCGGGGGCGGCTACACCTTC.

This clonotype has more than one count but fewer than ten. The chain carries TRBV25-1 and TRBJ2-3, with 9 bases aligning to TRBD2. With 3 bases clipped from V and 5 bases from J, the junction kept 12 bases outside the gene matches. The CDR3 is 17 amino acids. CDR1 MGHDK and CDR2 SYGVNS come from the germline V gene. The CDR3 reads CASSDQTRRGGGDTQYF. DNA for the CDR3: TGTGCCAGCAGTGATCAAACGAGGCGGGGGGGCGGAGATACGCAGTATTTT. The full variable domain, completed using reference TRBV25-1 and TRBJ2-3, is EADIYQTPRYLVIGTGKKITLECSQTMGHDKMYWYQQDPGMELHLIHYSYGVNSTEKGDLSSESTVSRIRTEHFPLTLESARPSHTSQYLCASSDQTRRGGGDTQYFGPGTRLTVL.

The V gene is TRBV27, the J gene TRBJ2-1, with D perhaps TRBD1 (5 bases). The V gene lost 5 bases and the J gene lost 8 bases, with 16 bases spanning the gap. This CDR3 is 14 amino acids long. Germline assignment: CDR1 MNHEY and CDR2 SMNVEV (reference sequence). Here the CDR3 DNA reads TGTGCCAGCAGTCCCCGGTTATGGGGCGATGAGCAGTTCTTC. Protein: CASSPRLWGDEQFF.

J is TRBJ2-1 and V is TRBV29-1, with D unresolved. V lost 5 bases and J lost 4, with 15 bases in between. The CDR3 covers 14 residues. Germline assignment: CDR1 SQVTM and CDR2 ANQGSEA. The chain's CDR3 is CSVRQQVDYNEQFF. CDR3 nucleotides: TGCAGCGTTAGGCAGCAGGTAGATTACAATGAGCAGTTCTTC.

The chain uses TRBV10-3 and TRBJ1-2; no clear D. The CDR3 extends over 15 amino acids. The V gene lost 8 bases and the J gene lost 0 bases, with 16 bases spanning the gap. Germline V gives CDR1 ENHRY, CDR2 SYGVKD. The CDR3: CAIGRQIGANYGYTF. CDR3 sequence (DNA): TGTGCCATCGGCCGACAAATCGGGGCTAACTATGGCTACACCTTC.

The V call is TRBV20-1, the J call TRBJ1-6; D remains unclear. Germline-derived CDR1 and CDR2 are DFQATT and SNEGSKA (reference sequence). This CDR3 comprises 14 residues. Trimming removed 5 bases at V and 14 bases at J, with 22 bases between. The CDR3 loop reads CSALHPNLPAALHF. The CDR3 DNA reads TGCAGTGCTCTTCACCCCAATCTTCCCGCGGCCCTCCACTTT.

This clonotype was observed a few times. The rearrangement links TRBV5-1 to TRBJ1-2; possibly TRBD1 for D (5 bases). Germline V gene data show CDR1 as SGHRS and CDR2 as YFSETQ. This CDR3 has 15 amino acids. V was shortened by 5 bases and J by 6 bases, with 20 bases between the two germline ends. DNA of the CDR3: TGCGCCAGCAGGCCTGCCGCCGGGGGGGTGGATGGCTACACCTTC. Translating gives CASRPAAGGVDGYTF.

In its sample, this clonotype was seen a few times. The chain has TRBV20-1 and TRBJ2-1; TRBD1 or TRBD2 may be the D gene (6 bases each). The CDR3 spans 16 residues. Per germline, CDR1 DFQATT and CDR2 SNEGSKA (reference sequence). Trimming left V 6 bases short and J 8 bases short, with 26 bases between. The CDR3: CSAAEKVGGLGDEQFF. CDR3 bases: TGCAGTGCGGCGGAGAAGGTGGGGGGCTTGGGCGATGAGCAGTTCTTC.

This clonotype occurred many times. The CDR3 DNA sequence: TGTGCCACCAGCCGGTTCAGGGCGGGGGAGCAGTTCTTC. Translation: CATSRFRAGEQFF. This chain connects TRBV15 to TRBJ2-1, with D possibly TRBD2 on 6 matching bases. Per germline, CDR1 LNHNV and CDR2 YYDKDF (reference sequence). CDR3 size: 13 residues. Trimming took off 5 bases at V and 10 bases at J, with 15 bases between the two ends. Full variable domain (rest looked up from reference TRBV15 and TRBJ2-1): DAMVIQNPRYQVTQFGKPVTLSCSQTLNHNVMYWYQQKSSQAPKLLFHYYDKDFNNEADTPDNFQSRRPNTSFCFLDIRSPGLGDTAMYLCATSRFRAGEQFFGPGTRLTVL.

This chain links TRBV3-1 with TRBJ2-5, with a possible D match to TRBD2 (5 bases). The CDR3 spans 14 residues. Trimming left V 1 base short and J 1 base short, with 7 bases between. In germline, CDR1 is LGHDT, CDR2 YNNKEL (reference sequence). CDR3 sequence: CASSQVAGQETQYF. The CDR3 nucleotides are TGTGCCAGCAGCCAAGTGGCGGGCCAAGAGACCCAGTACTTC.